The 11 T cell receptor beta chains below were found in one sample sequenced in a study of blood T cell repertoires in COVID-19 (dated by TCRdb to the early 2020s). The method behind the library was the immunoSEQ multiplex PCR assay. Not all clones reach the TCRdb copy of this immuneACCESS table, which keeps in-frame sequences only. Checked studies attribute under half of the gap to unresolved V genes and leave the rest unexplained. For this sample there are over 80,000 clones; about 87% appear just once. About 20% of the sample comes from the top ten. The sequenced sample consisted of peripheral blood. Every receptor here comes from a human donor in a cohort sampled during active COVID-19.

The chain is built from TRBV5-1 and TRBJ1-2, with D maybe TRBD1 (6 bases). The CDR3 totals 13 residues. Trimming removed 0 bases at V and 3 bases at J, with 6 bases between. From germline, CDR1 is SGHRS and CDR2 YFSETQ. CDR3 loop: CASSLGTDYGYTF. The CDR3 region has the DNA TGCGCCAGCAGCTTGGGGACAGACTATGGCTACACCTTC.

This clone was seen a single time. V usage is TRBV21-1 and J usage is TRBJ2-1; the table's D gene call, TRBD1, was not cross checked with the DNA. TRBV21-1 is tagged as a pseudogene. The CDR3 spans 17 residues. In DNA, the CDR3 is TGTGCCAGCAGCAAAAAGGTGGACAGGGAAACCTACAATGAGCAGTTCTTC. Its translation is CASSKKVDRETYNEQFF.

The V gene is TRBV5-1, the J gene TRBJ2-7, with 14 bases lining up with TRBD2. The CDR3 extends over 17 amino acids. Germline CDR1 SGHRS, CDR2 YFSETQ. With V trimmed by 0 bases and J by 7 bases, 9 bases remained unmatched. For the CDR3, the DNA is TGCGCCAGCAGCTTGGCTCCGGGACTAGCGGGAGTCAGGGAGCAGTACTTC. Its protein product is CASSLAPGLAGVREQYF. The full variable domain, its missing parts supplied by reference TRBV5-1 and TRBJ2-7, is KAGVTQTPRYLIKTRGQQVTLSCSPISGHRSVSWYQQTPGQGLQFLFEYFSETQRNKGNFPGRFSGRQFSNSRSEMNVSTLELGDSALYLCASSLAPGLAGVREQYFGPGTRLTVT.

This sequence joins TRBV3-1 (or the pseudogene TRBV3-2) and TRBJ2-3; 9 bases are a match to TRBD2. Germline CDR1 LGHDT, CDR2 YNNKEL (reference sequence). This CDR3 is built from 17 residues. The ends lost 1 base at V and 2 bases at J; junction bases unmatched: 7. The CDR3 nucleotides read TGTGCCAGCAGCCAAGGGCTGGCGGGAGGGCCCACAGATACGCAGTATTTT. Translating gives CASSQGLAGGPTDTQYF.

The V gene is TRBV5-1, the J gene TRBJ2-3, with TRBD1 matching 10 bases. The V gene end was trimmed by 1 base and the J gene end by 4 bases; junction bases not matched to a gene: 3. The CDR3 has 15 residues. Looked up from germline, CDR1 is SGHRS and CDR2 is YFSETQ. This CDR3 is CASSLSGTGADTQYF. The CDR3 bases are TGCGCCAGCAGCTTGAGTGGGACAGGGGCAGATACGCAGTATTTT. Looking up the rest from reference TRBV5-1 and TRBJ2-3 gives the full variable domain: KAGVTQTPRYLIKTRGQQVTLSCSPISGHRSVSWYQQTPGQGLQFLFEYFSETQRNKGNFPGRFSGRQFSNSRSEMNVSTLELGDSALYLCASSLSGTGADTQYFGPGTRLTVL.

This rearrangement joins TRBV7-9 to TRBJ2-2; 8 bases align to TRBD2. The CDR3 extends over 14 amino acids. Losses at the gene ends were 5 bases for V and 5 bases for J; bases not matched to a gene: 4. Germline V gives CDR1 SEHNR, CDR2 FQNEAQ (reference sequence). The CDR3 DNA follows: TGTGCCAGCAGCCCACCGGGGGGGACCGGGGAGCTGTTTTTT. This encodes CASSPPGGTGELFF.

V gene TRBV10-3 combines with J gene TRBJ2-7, with a tentative D call TRBD2 (6 bases). CDR3 length: 15 amino acids. V was clipped by 2 bases and J by 0 bases, with 11 bases between them. Germline V gene sequence: CDR1 ENHRY, CDR2 SYGVKD. CDR3 sequence reads: CAISEGPGGSYEQYF. As DNA, the CDR3 is TGTGCCATCAGTGAGGGCCCCGGGGGCTCCTACGAGCAGTACTTC.

The chain couples TRBV18 to TRBJ2-1; D is perhaps TRBD2 (6 bases). The germline V gene has CDR1 KGHSH and CDR2 LQKENI. The CDR3 consists of 14 residues. The V end lost 4 bases, the J end lost 8 bases, and 15 bases lay between the germline ends. The CDR3 spells CASSQRDFGDEQFF. CDR3 nucleotide sequence: TGTGCCAGCTCACAACGGGACTTCGGGGATGAGCAGTTCTTC.

The chain joins TRBV3-1 (or the pseudogene TRBV3-2) to TRBJ2-1, with 10 bases aligning to TRBD2. Germline lookup yields CDR1 LGHDT and CDR2 YNNKEL (reference sequence). The CDR3 runs to 16 residues. Trimming took 0 bases from V and 12 from J; bases not matched to a gene: 11. CDR3 DNA: TGTGCCAGCAGCCAAGACGGGCTAGCGGGAGTTAACGGGCAGTTCTTC. It yields the protein CASSQDGLAGVNGQFF.

This clone was seen just once. This rearrangement joins TRBV2 to TRBJ2-6; D unclear. V lost 4 bases and J 0 bases, leaving 10 bases between the germline ends. Germline V lookup: CDR1 SNHLY, CDR2 FYNNEI. This CDR3 has 16 residues. Here the CDR3 reads CASSVSPSSGANVLTF. The CDR3 nucleotides are TGTGCCAGCAGTGTTTCGCCGAGCTCTGGGGCCAACGTCCTGACTTTC.

The rearrangement uses TRBV6-5 and TRBJ1-4, with D unresolved. Germline CDR1 is MNHEY and CDR2 is SVGAGI. This CDR3 is 11 amino acids long. V was pared by 6 bases and J by 8 bases, with 7 bases between. CDR3 DNA sequence: TGTGCCAGCAGAGCAGGCGAAAAACTGTTTTTT. Its translation: CASRAGEKLFF.